This is a list of T cell receptor beta chains from one sample in a study of blood T cell repertoires in COVID-19. TCRdb's table, derived via immunoSEQ multiplex PCR, lists solely in-frame clones and lacks some. Among around 130,000 clones, over 75% were seen once, and the ten largest hold 16%. The sample was peripheral blood. These receptors all stem from a man in his 60s with active or convalescent COVID-19. CDR3s include the opening cysteine and the closing phenylalanine or tryptophan. A D gene is named only where the DNA matches it firmly. Clone size, where shown, is once, few, many, or a class for clones that have expanded.

d_gene: .
v_gene: TRBV5-1
j_gene: TRBJ2-5
abundance: .
CDR3nt: TGCGCCAGCAGCTTGGCTGACAGCCAAGAGACCCAGTACTTC
CDR3aa: CASSLADSQETQYF

d_gene: TRBD1
v_gene: TRBV7-9
j_gene: TRBJ2-7
abundance: .
CDR3nt: TGTGCCAGCAGTCGAACCGGGACAGGCTACTACGAGCAGTACTTC
CDR3aa: CASSRTGTGYYEQYF

d_gene: TRBD1
v_gene: TRBV24-1
j_gene: TRBJ2-3
abundance: once
CDR3nt: TGTGCCACCAGTGACCTGAGGGACAGGGGGCGCCCAGATACGCAGTATTTT
CDR3aa: CATSDLRDRGRPDTQYF

d_gene: .
v_gene: TRBV29-1
j_gene: TRBJ2-3
abundance: .
CDR3nt: TGCAGCGTTGAAGGTCTGGTTACTAGCTCAGATACGCAGTATTTT
CDR3aa: CSVEGLVTSSDTQYF

d_gene: TRBD1
v_gene: TRBV7-2
j_gene: TRBJ1-2
abundance: .
CDR3nt: TGTGCCAGCAGCTTAGATGGACAGGGTGGCTATGGCTACACCTTC
CDR3aa: CASSLDGQGGYGYTF

d_gene: TRBD1
v_gene: TRBV6-5
j_gene: TRBJ2-4
abundance: .
CDR3nt: TGTGCCAGCAGCACCCTGACAGGGGGAACAAACATTCAGTACTTC
CDR3aa: CASSTLTGGTNIQYF

d_gene: .
v_gene: TRBV7-9
j_gene: TRBJ2-7
abundance: few
CDR3nt: TGTGCCAGCAGCGCGGGGCATCGGTCCTACGAGCAGTACTTC
CDR3aa: CASSAGHRSYEQYF

d_gene: TRBD2
v_gene: TRBV28
j_gene: TRBJ2-2
abundance: .
CDR3nt: TGTGCCAGCAGTTTGGGGGGGACGAACACCGGGGAGCTGTTTTTT
CDR3aa: CASSLGGTNTGELFF

d_gene: TRBD2
v_gene: TRBV28
j_gene: TRBJ2-1
abundance: .
CDR3nt: TGTGCCAGCAGTCCCATCCCCAGTAGCGGGAGGCACAATGAGCAGTTCTTC
CDR3aa: CASSPIPSSGRHNEQFF

d_gene: .
v_gene: TRBV13
j_gene: TRBJ2-2
abundance: .
CDR3nt: TGTGCCAGCAGCGCAGTAGACTATTACACCGGGGAGCTGTTTTTT
CDR3aa: CASSAVDYYTGELFF

d_gene: .
v_gene: TRBV5-4
j_gene: TRBJ1-6
abundance: once
CDR3nt: TGTGCCAGCAGCTTGCCGGGGGGCGGCGATTCACCCCTCCACTTT
CDR3aa: CASSLPGGGDSPLHF

d_gene: TRBD2
v_gene: TRBV5-1
j_gene: TRBJ2-3
abundance: .
CDR3nt: TGCGCCAGCAGCTTGGTAGCGGGAGTTTTGGATACGCAGTATTTT
CDR3aa: CASSLVAGVLDTQYF

d_gene: TRBD2
v_gene: TRBV10-3
j_gene: TRBJ2-1
abundance: few
CDR3nt: TGTGCCATCACCGAACTAGCGGGAGGGTGGGATGAGCAGTTCTTC
CDR3aa: CAITELAGGWDEQFF

d_gene: TRBD1
v_gene: TRBV7-2
j_gene: TRBJ2-7
abundance: .
CDR3nt: TGTGCCAGCAGCTTTTCTGGGACAGGGACCTACGAGCAGTACTTC
CDR3aa: CASSFSGTGTYEQYF